A selection of T cell receptor beta chains follows, all from one sample in a study of blood T cells in healthy people across ages. TCRdb redid the calling of the 5' RACE reads with MiXCR, one entry per CDR3 protein. This table holds under 750,000 distinct CDR3 sequences, under 55% found once. The sequenced sample was blood. These receptor sequences come from a man older than 75 in good health. Each CDR3 is given with its conserved first and last residue. Fields, in order: CDR3 DNA, CDR3 protein, clone size, D gene, CDR3 length, J gene, V gene. A D gene is named only where the DNA matches it firmly. Expanded clones are given a class, and other clones once, few, many or no size at all.

CDR3 DNA: TGCGCCAGCAGCTTGGGGATTCAAGCTGAAGCTTTCTTT; CDR3 protein: CASSLGIQAEAFF; clone size: NA; D gene: NA; CDR3 length: 13; J gene: TRBJ1-1; V gene: TRBV5-1
CDR3 DNA: TGTGCCAGCAGCCCCGCCTCAAGCTATGGCTACACCTTC; CDR3 protein: CASSPASSYGYTF; clone size: NA; D gene: NA; CDR3 length: 13; J gene: TRBJ1-2; V gene: TRBV6-5
CDR3 DNA: TGTGCCAGCAGCGTAGGGTACAGGGGCGAGACCCAGTACTTC; CDR3 protein: CASSVGYRGETQYF; clone size: NA; D gene: TRBD1; CDR3 length: 14; J gene: TRBJ2-5; V gene: TRBV9
CDR3 DNA: TGTGCCAGCTCACCACGCCCCGCAGGACAGGGATATGGCTACACCTTC; CDR3 protein: CASSPRPAGQGYGYTF; clone size: NA; D gene: TRBD1; CDR3 length: 16; J gene: TRBJ1-2; V gene: TRBV18
CDR3 DNA: TGTGCCAGCAGTCCGCTGGCCACCCACAATGAGCAGTTCTTC; CDR3 protein: CASSPLATHNEQFF; clone size: NA; D gene: NA; CDR3 length: 14; J gene: TRBJ2-1; V gene: TRBV3-1
CDR3 DNA: TGTGCTTCGGGGAGGGGGAGTAATGAAAAACTGTTTTTT; CDR3 protein: CASGRGSNEKLFF; clone size: few; D gene: NA; CDR3 length: 13; J gene: TRBJ1-4; V gene: TRBV3-1
CDR3 DNA: TGCGCCAGCAGCTTGGCCGACGGGGGCGCATACGAGCAGTACTTC; CDR3 protein: CASSLADGGAYEQYF; clone size: NA; D gene: NA; CDR3 length: 15; J gene: TRBJ2-7; V gene: TRBV5-1
CDR3 DNA: TGTGCCAGCAGTGAAACGGTGCAAAGACCCTACAATGAGCAGTTCTTC; CDR3 protein: CASSETVQRPYNEQFF; clone size: NA; D gene: NA; CDR3 length: 16; J gene: TRBJ2-1; V gene: TRBV2
CDR3 DNA: TGCGCCAGCAGCCAAGATAAGGGTCAGTACGAGCAGTACTTC; CDR3 protein: CASSQDKGQYEQYF; clone size: few; D gene: NA; CDR3 length: 14; J gene: TRBJ2-7; V gene: TRBV4-3
CDR3 DNA: TGTGCCAGCAGCTTAGCGCTAAAGGGCGGGACCCAGTACTTC; CDR3 protein: CASSLALKGGTQYF; clone size: few; D gene: NA; CDR3 length: 14; J gene: TRBJ2-5; V gene: TRBV7-2
CDR3 DNA: TGCAGTGTTCTTACAGGGATATATGGCTACACCTTC; CDR3 protein: CSVLTGIYGYTF; clone size: once; D gene: NA; CDR3 length: 12; J gene: TRBJ1-2; V gene: TRBV20-1
CDR3 DNA: TGTGCCAGCAGTTTAAGGGGGGCTAGCGGGAGTGAGCAGTACTTC; CDR3 protein: CASSLRGASGSEQYF; clone size: NA; D gene: TRBD2; CDR3 length: 15; J gene: TRBJ2-5; V gene: TRBV12-3/TRBV12-4
CDR3 DNA: TGCGCCAGCGGGCAGGGGTTGAGCTCCTACAATGAGCAGTTCTTC; CDR3 protein: CASGQGLSSYNEQFF; clone size: NA; D gene: NA; CDR3 length: 15; J gene: TRBJ2-1; V gene: TRBV5-1
CDR3 DNA: TGTGCCAGCATCCGAACAGGGGTGGGGAACACTGAAGCTTTCTTT; CDR3 protein: CASIRTGVGNTEAFF; clone size: NA; D gene: TRBD1; CDR3 length: 15; J gene: TRBJ1-1; V gene: TRBV7-2
CDR3 DNA: TGCAGTGCACGGACAGGGGAATCCTACGAGCAGTACTTC; CDR3 protein: CSARTGESYEQYF; clone size: few; D gene: TRBD1; CDR3 length: 13; J gene: TRBJ2-7; V gene: TRBV20-1
CDR3 DNA: TGTGCCATCAGTGGGTCAACGGCAGGAGATCAAGAGACCCAGTACTTC; CDR3 protein: CAISGSTAGDQETQYF; clone size: few; D gene: NA; CDR3 length: 16; J gene: TRBJ2-5; V gene: TRBV10-3
CDR3 DNA: TGCAGTGCTAGGACGTCGGGGACAGAGCAAGAGACCCAGTACTTC; CDR3 protein: CSARTSGTEQETQYF; clone size: NA; D gene: TRBD1; CDR3 length: 15; J gene: TRBJ2-5; V gene: TRBV20-1
CDR3 DNA: TGTGCCAGCAGCTTAGCGTCGAGTAGCAATCAGCCCCAGCATTTT; CDR3 protein: CASSLASSSNQPQHF; clone size: NA; D gene: NA; CDR3 length: 15; J gene: TRBJ1-5; V gene: TRBV7-2
CDR3 DNA: TGTGCCTGGAGTCCTAGCGGGAGGGGATTCTCCTACGAGCAGTACTTC; CDR3 protein: CAWSPSGRGFSYEQYF; clone size: NA; D gene: TRBD2; CDR3 length: 16; J gene: TRBJ2-7; V gene: TRBV30
CDR3 DNA: TGTGCCAGCAGGTTTAGCGGGAGTTCAGATACGCAGTATTTT; CDR3 protein: CASRFSGSSDTQYF; clone size: few; D gene: TRBD2; CDR3 length: 14; J gene: TRBJ2-3; V gene: TRBV7-3
CDR3 DNA: TGTGCCAGCAGCTTGAGGCGAGAAAGCGGGAGGGCTTATAATGAGCAGTTCTTC; CDR3 protein: CASSLRRESGRAYNEQFF; clone size: NA; D gene: TRBD2; CDR3 length: 18; J gene: TRBJ2-1; V gene: TRBV7-8
CDR3 DNA: TGTGCCAGCAGCTTAAAAGGGTCGAGCGGAGGGAACAATGAGCAGTACTTC; CDR3 protein: CASSLKGSSGGNNEQYF; clone size: NA; D gene: NA; CDR3 length: 17; J gene: TRBJ2-5; V gene: TRBV7-9
CDR3 DNA: TGTGCCAGCAGTCGGGAGGCTGGCAACACTGAAGCTTTCTTT; CDR3 protein: CASSREAGNTEAFF; clone size: few; D gene: NA; CDR3 length: 14; J gene: TRBJ1-1; V gene: TRBV7-9
CDR3 DNA: TGCAGTGCTAGAGTTAGGGCCCCGTCCGGGGACGAGCAGTACTTC; CDR3 protein: CSARVRAPSGDEQYF; clone size: NA; D gene: NA; CDR3 length: 15; J gene: TRBJ2-7; V gene: TRBV20-1
CDR3 DNA: TGCAGTGCTAGGGCTACTAGCGGGATACCCCACGAGCAGTACTTC; CDR3 protein: CSARATSGIPHEQYF; clone size: few; D gene: TRBD2; CDR3 length: 15; J gene: TRBJ2-7; V gene: TRBV20-1
CDR3 DNA: TGTGCCAGCAGTTACTCGTCCCTGGGACAGGGAAATTCAAACTATGGCTACACCTTC; CDR3 protein: CASSYSSLGQGNSNYGYTF; clone size: NA; D gene: TRBD1; CDR3 length: 19; J gene: TRBJ1-2; V gene: TRBV6-5
CDR3 DNA: TGTGCCAGCAGCAAAGCCCTCGAGGGGGGTGAGCAGTTCTTC; CDR3 protein: CASSKALEGGEQFF; clone size: NA; D gene: NA; CDR3 length: 14; J gene: TRBJ2-1; V gene: TRBV21-1
CDR3 DNA: TGTGCCAGCAGCCGGGCCCCGGGACAGGGCTCTGGCTACACCTTC; CDR3 protein: CASSRAPGQGSGYTF; clone size: NA; D gene: TRBD1; CDR3 length: 15; J gene: TRBJ1-2; V gene: TRBV16
CDR3 DNA: TGTGCCAGCAGTTACCGCCCAACAGGGGGCGGTAAGTATGGCTACACCTTC; CDR3 protein: CASSYRPTGGGKYGYTF; clone size: many; D gene: TRBD1; CDR3 length: 17; J gene: TRBJ1-2; V gene: TRBV6-5
CDR3 DNA: TGTGCCAGCAGCTTAGAGGGTTTGGCAGATGGCTACACCTTC; CDR3 protein: CASSLEGLADGYTF; clone size: NA; D gene: NA; CDR3 length: 14; J gene: TRBJ1-2; V gene: TRBV7-9
CDR3 DNA: TGTGCCAGCAGCCCGGGACAGGGGGCTTACGAGCGGTACTTC; CDR3 protein: CASSPGQGAYERYF; clone size: NA; D gene: TRBD1; CDR3 length: 14; J gene: TRBJ2-7; V gene: TRBV4-2
CDR3 DNA: TGTGCCAGCAGCCAAGATCTGGATTCACCCCTCCACTTT; CDR3 protein: CASSQDLDSPLHF; clone size: NA; D gene: NA; CDR3 length: 13; J gene: TRBJ1-6; V gene: TRBV14
CDR3 DNA: TGTGCCAGCAGTCCCACGGGCACGTCTTCCCAGCATTTT; CDR3 protein: CASSPTGTSSQHF; clone size: NA; D gene: NA; CDR3 length: 13; J gene: TRBJ1-5; V gene: TRBV12-3/TRBV12-4
CDR3 DNA: TGTGCCAGCAGCTCAGGGACACAGGGTGGCACAGATACGCAGTATTTT; CDR3 protein: CASSSGTQGGTDTQYF; clone size: NA; D gene: NA; CDR3 length: 16; J gene: TRBJ2-3; V gene: TRBV11-1
CDR3 DNA: TGCGCCAGCAGCCAAGGCTTGAATCAAGAGACCCAGTACTTC; CDR3 protein: CASSQGLNQETQYF; clone size: few; D gene: NA; CDR3 length: 14; J gene: TRBJ2-5; V gene: TRBV4-3
CDR3 DNA: TGCAGTGCGACCGGGACAGGGGGTTTGGACATTCAGTACTTC; CDR3 protein: CSATGTGGLDIQYF; clone size: NA; D gene: TRBD1; CDR3 length: 14; J gene: TRBJ2-4; V gene: TRBV20-1
CDR3 DNA: TGCGCCAGCAGCCAACATGGACTAGCGGGAGACGAGCAGTACTTC; CDR3 protein: CASSQHGLAGDEQYF; clone size: NA; D gene: TRBD2; CDR3 length: 15; J gene: TRBJ2-7; V gene: TRBV4-1
CDR3 DNA: TGTGCCAGCAGTACGAGACAGGGGAACACTGAAGCTTTCTTT; CDR3 protein: CASSTRQGNTEAFF; clone size: NA; D gene: TRBD1; CDR3 length: 14; J gene: TRBJ1-1; V gene: TRBV27
CDR3 DNA: TGTGCCAGCAGTTACCGGACAGGGGGCACGGATACGCAGTATTTT; CDR3 protein: CASSYRTGGTDTQYF; clone size: few; D gene: TRBD1; CDR3 length: 15; J gene: TRBJ2-3; V gene: TRBV6-6
CDR3 DNA: TGCAGTGCTAGAGGAGAAGCGGGCGGGAGTAATGAGCAGTTCTTC; CDR3 protein: CSARGEAGGSNEQFF; clone size: NA; D gene: TRBD2; CDR3 length: 15; J gene: TRBJ2-1; V gene: TRBV20-1
CDR3 DNA: TGTGCCAGCAGCCGGGTGGGGGCTAGCGGGGGGGTGGTTGAGCAGTTCTTC; CDR3 protein: CASSRVGASGGVVEQFF; clone size: NA; D gene: TRBD2; CDR3 length: 17; J gene: TRBJ2-1; V gene: TRBV7-2
CDR3 DNA: TGCAGCGCCCGGACTAGCGGGAGGGGCACAGATACGCAGTATTTT; CDR3 protein: CSARTSGRGTDTQYF; clone size: NA; D gene: TRBD2; CDR3 length: 15; J gene: TRBJ2-3; V gene: TRBV29-1
CDR3 DNA: TGTGCCAGCAGCGTGGGGGGGAGAGGGCGAACGCAGTATTTT; CDR3 protein: CASSVGGRGRTQYF; clone size: NA; D gene: TRBD2; CDR3 length: 14; J gene: TRBJ2-3; V gene: TRBV7-2
CDR3 DNA: TGCGCCAGCAGCTTCCCTGGGGGCGAGCAGTACTTC; CDR3 protein: CASSFPGGEQYF; clone size: NA; D gene: NA; CDR3 length: 12; J gene: TRBJ2-7; V gene: TRBV5-1
CDR3 DNA: TGCAGTGCTGCCCCGGGACTAGCGGGAGGGGGCCCAGATACGCAGTATTTT; CDR3 protein: CSAAPGLAGGGPDTQYF; clone size: few; D gene: TRBD2; CDR3 length: 17; J gene: TRBJ2-3; V gene: TRBV20-1
CDR3 DNA: TGTGCCAGCAGCCAAGTAAACGGAGACTATGGCTACACCTTC; CDR3 protein: CASSQVNGDYGYTF; clone size: NA; D gene: NA; CDR3 length: 14; J gene: TRBJ1-2; V gene: TRBV3-1
CDR3 DNA: TGCAGCGTTGTAGCGGCGGGAGTTGGCTACGAGCAGTACTTC; CDR3 protein: CSVVAAGVGYEQYF; clone size: many; D gene: TRBD2; CDR3 length: 14; J gene: TRBJ2-7; V gene: TRBV29-1
CDR3 DNA: TGCAGTGCTACCTTAGCGGAGCGCCCTGGTACGCAGTATTTT; CDR3 protein: CSATLAERPGTQYF; clone size: NA; D gene: NA; CDR3 length: 14; J gene: TRBJ2-3; V gene: TRBV20-1